This TCR beta chain was found in a study of human T cells and chemical hapten exposure. Described time point: pre-sensitization, week 0. Treatment reported: therapeutic diphenylcyclopropenone sensitization with weekly scalp DPC. Single cDNA molecules in the library carried unique molecular identifiers attached during preparation. TCRdb re-called the RACE reads with MiXCR, one entry per CDR3 protein. Of more than 300,000 distinct CDR3 sequences detected, about 5% appear once; the ten largest clones hold more than 8%. The CDR3 length is 17 residues. Germline V CDR1 and CDR2: LGHNA, YNFKEQ. V was trimmed by 1 base and J by 2 bases, leaving 12 bases between them. Many counts were recorded for this clonotype.

The specimen was whole blood, collected in connection with sensitization to the hapten diphenylcyclopropenone (DPC). The TCR sequence derives from a woman between 18 and 29 years old with alopecia areata. Some clones in this sample may be carry-over from other donors' samples. V is TRBV4-2 and J is TRBJ2-6, with D unresolved. The CDR3 nucleotides read TGTGCCAGCAGCCAAGTTTGGGCCCACCCTGGGGCCAACGTCCTGACTTTC. Its translation is CASSQVWAHPGANVLTF.